The source of this T cell receptor beta chain is a study of T-cell memory formation after mild COVID-19. As for the study in general: Largely, TCR clusters stayed within a single donor. Study conclusions and caveats: The main location of contracting CD4+ clones was CM and EM, and that of contracting CD8+ clones was EMRA. CD4/CD8 balance characterized clones contracting day 15 to 85, and CD4+ skew characterized later expanders.

TCRalpha and TCRbeta libraries used 5'RACE with constant-segment primers and UMIs. TCRdb used MiXCR to reprocess the 5' RACE reads, holding one entry per CDR3 protein. The repertoire consists of about 320,000 distinct CDR3 sequences, with 14% occurring once and the leading ten covering roughly 21%. This clonotype was observed a few times. Its antigen is unidentified. Trimming cost V 5 bases and J 7 bases, with 18 bases left between them. The CDR3 is made up of 15 amino acids. From germline, CDR1 is SGHTA and CDR2 FQGTGA. The specimen was PBMCs or a T cell subset sorted from them (not recorded which). The sequence was collected from a man between 18 and 35 years old who had mild COVID-19 (a few samples of this study predate the infection). Cell type and time point are not known. The chain recombines TRBV7-3 with TRBJ2-1, with D possibly TRBD2 on 5 matching bases. The CDR3 coding sequence is TGTGCCAGCAGCCCGACCATATATTGGAGGAATGAGCAGTTCTTC. Its protein is CASSPTIYWRNEQFF.